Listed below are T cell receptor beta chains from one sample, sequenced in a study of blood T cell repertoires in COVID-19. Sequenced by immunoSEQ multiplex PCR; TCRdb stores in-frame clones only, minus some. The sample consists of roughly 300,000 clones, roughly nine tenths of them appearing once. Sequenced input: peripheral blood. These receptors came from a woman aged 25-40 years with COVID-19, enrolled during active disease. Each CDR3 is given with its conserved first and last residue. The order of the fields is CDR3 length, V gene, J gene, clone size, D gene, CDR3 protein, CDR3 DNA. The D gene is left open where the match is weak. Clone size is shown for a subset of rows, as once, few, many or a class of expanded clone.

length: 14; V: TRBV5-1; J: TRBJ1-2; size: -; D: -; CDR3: CASSFSGQLYGYTF; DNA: TGCGCCAGCAGCTTTTCCGGACAGCTCTATGGCTACACCTTC
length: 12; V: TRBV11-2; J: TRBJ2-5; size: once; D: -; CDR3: CASSLVLETQYF; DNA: TGTGCCAGCAGCTTAGTCCTCGAGACCCAGTACTTC
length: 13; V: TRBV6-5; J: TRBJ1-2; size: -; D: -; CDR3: CASTPLIGDGYTF; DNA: TGTGCCAGCACCCCGCTAATCGGTGATGGCTACACCTTC
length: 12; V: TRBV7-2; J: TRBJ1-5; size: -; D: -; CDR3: CATGDSNQPQHF; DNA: TGTGCCACAGGGGATAGCAATCAGCCCCAGCATTTT
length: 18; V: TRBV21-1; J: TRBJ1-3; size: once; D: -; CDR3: CASSSWRGTGGLGNTIYF; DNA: TGTGCCAGCAGCTCCTGGAGGGGGACAGGGGGTCTTGGAAACACCATATATTTT
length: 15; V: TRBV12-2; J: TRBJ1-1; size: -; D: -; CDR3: CASRLKRMANTEAFF; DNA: TGTGCAAGTCGCTTAAAACGCATGGCGAACACTGAAGCTTTCTTT
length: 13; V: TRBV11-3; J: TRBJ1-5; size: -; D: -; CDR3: CASSLDRGQPQHF; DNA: TGTGCCAGCAGCTTAGACAGGGGTCAGCCCCAGCATTTT
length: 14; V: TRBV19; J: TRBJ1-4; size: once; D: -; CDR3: CASSLGRGFEKLFF; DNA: TGTGCCAGTAGTCTGGGCAGGGGATTTGAAAAACTGTTTTTT
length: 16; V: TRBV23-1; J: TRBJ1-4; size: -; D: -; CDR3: CASRLEPSATNEKLFF; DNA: TGCGCCAGCAGGCTAGAGCCTTCCGCAACTAATGAAAAACTGTTTTTT
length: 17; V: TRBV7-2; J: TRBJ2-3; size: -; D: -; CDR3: CASSFNGGGLDADTQYF; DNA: TGTGCCAGCAGCTTCAATGGCGGGGGCCTGGATGCAGATACGCAGTATTTT
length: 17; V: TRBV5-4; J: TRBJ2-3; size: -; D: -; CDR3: CASSSLGAGMGTDTQYF; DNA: TGTGCCAGCAGCAGTTTAGGTGCGGGGATGGGCACAGATACGCAGTATTTT
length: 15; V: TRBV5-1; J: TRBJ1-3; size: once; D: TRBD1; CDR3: CASSLQGAVGNTIYF; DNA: TGCGCCAGCAGCTTGCAGGGGGCAGTTGGAAACACCATATATTTT
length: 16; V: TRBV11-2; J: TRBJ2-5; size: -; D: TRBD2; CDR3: CASSLGASGLEETQYF; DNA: TGTGCCAGCAGCTTAGGCGCTAGCGGGTTGGAAGAGACCCAGTACTTC
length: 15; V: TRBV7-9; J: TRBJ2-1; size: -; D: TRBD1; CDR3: CASSFQDRSYNEQFF; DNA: TGTGCCAGCAGCTTCCAGGACAGGTCCTACAATGAGCAGTTCTTC
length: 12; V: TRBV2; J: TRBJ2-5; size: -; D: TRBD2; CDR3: CAILAAANTQYF; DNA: TGTGCCATACTAGCGGCAGCAAATACCCAGTACTTC
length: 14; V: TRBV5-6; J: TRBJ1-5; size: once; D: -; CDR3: CASSLYRGGQPQHF; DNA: TGTGCCAGCAGCTTGTATAGGGGTGGGCAGCCCCAGCATTTT
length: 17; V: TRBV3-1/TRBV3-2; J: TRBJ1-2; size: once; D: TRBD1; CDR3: CASSQLTGGPPPGGYTF; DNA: TGTGCCAGCAGCCAGCTGACAGGGGGCCCGCCCCCCGGTGGCTACACCTTC
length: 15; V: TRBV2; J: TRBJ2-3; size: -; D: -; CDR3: CASRKDREVTDTQYF; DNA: TGTGCCAGCAGGAAAGACAGGGAGGTTACAGATACGCAGTATTTT
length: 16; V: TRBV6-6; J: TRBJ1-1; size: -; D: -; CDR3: CASSYPTGYMNTEAFF; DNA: TGTGCCAGCAGTTACCCAACAGGTTACATGAACACTGAAGCTTTCTTT
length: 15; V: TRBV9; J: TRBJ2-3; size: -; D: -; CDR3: CASSVRGIDTDTQYF; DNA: TGTGCCAGCAGTGTACGGGGGATTGACACAGATACGCAGTATTTT
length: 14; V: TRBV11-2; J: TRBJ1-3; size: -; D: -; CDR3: CASSSRPSGNTIYF; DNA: TGTGCCAGCAGCTCCCGTCCGTCTGGAAACACCATATATTTT
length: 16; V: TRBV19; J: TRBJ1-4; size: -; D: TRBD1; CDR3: CATEPGPGTGSEKLFF; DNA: TGTGCCACCGAACCTGGTCCCGGGACAGGGTCCGAAAAACTGTTTTTT
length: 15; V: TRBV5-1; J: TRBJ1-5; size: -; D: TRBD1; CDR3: CASSADGQGNQPQHF; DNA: TGCGCCAGCAGCGCCGACGGACAGGGCAATCAGCCCCAGCATTTT
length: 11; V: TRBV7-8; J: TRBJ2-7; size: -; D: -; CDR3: CASSHYYEQYF; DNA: TGTGCCAGCAGCCACTACTACGAGCAGTACTTC
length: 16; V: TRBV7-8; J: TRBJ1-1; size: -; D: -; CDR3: CASSFTLQGGNTEAFF; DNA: TGTGCCAGCAGCTTTACCCTTCAGGGTGGGAACACTGAAGCTTTCTTT
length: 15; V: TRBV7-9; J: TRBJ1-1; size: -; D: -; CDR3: CASTERRGLNTEAFF; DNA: TGTGCCAGCACCGAACGGAGGGGATTGAACACTGAAGCTTTCTTT
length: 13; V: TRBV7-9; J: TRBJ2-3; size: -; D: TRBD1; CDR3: CASSRQGFDTQYF; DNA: TGTGCCAGCAGTCGACAGGGTTTTGATACGCAGTATTTT
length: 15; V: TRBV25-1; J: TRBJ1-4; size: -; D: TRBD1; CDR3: CASSEPDRVVEKLFF; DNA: TGTGCCAGCAGTGAACCGGACAGGGTGGTTGAAAAACTGTTTTTT
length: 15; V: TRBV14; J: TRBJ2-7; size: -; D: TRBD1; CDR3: CASSQITGVSYEQYF; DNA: TGTGCCAGCAGCCAAATTACAGGGGTCTCCTACGAGCAGTACTTC
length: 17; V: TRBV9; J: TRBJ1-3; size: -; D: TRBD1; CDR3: CASSPRTGDPSGNTIYF; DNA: TGTGCCAGCAGCCCTCGGACAGGGGACCCCTCTGGAAACACCATATATTTT
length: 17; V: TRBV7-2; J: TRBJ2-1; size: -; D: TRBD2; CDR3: CASSLDGGGAAYNEQFF; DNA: TGTGCCAGCAGCTTAGACGGCGGGGGGGCCGCCTACAATGAGCAGTTCTTC
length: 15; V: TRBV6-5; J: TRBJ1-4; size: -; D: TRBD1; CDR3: CASWDPQGANEKLFF; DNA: TGTGCCAGCTGGGACCCTCAGGGGGCTAATGAAAAACTGTTTTTT
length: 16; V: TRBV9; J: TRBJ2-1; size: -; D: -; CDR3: CASSPSLWRNYNEQFF; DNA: TGTGCCAGCAGCCCCTCCCTCTGGCGGAACTACAATGAGCAGTTCTTC
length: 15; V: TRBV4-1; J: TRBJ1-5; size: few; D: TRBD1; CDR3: CASSFRTGENQPQHF; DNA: TGCGCCAGCAGCTTCCGGACAGGGGAAAATCAGCCCCAGCATTTT
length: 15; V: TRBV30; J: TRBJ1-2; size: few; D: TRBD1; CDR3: CAWRTPTGGAGGYTF; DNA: TGTGCCTGGCGCACGCCAACAGGGGGCGCGGGTGGCTACACCTTC
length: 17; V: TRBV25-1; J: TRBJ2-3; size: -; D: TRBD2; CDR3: CASSEYAGGQGPDTQYF; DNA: TGTGCCAGCAGTGAATACGCGGGGGGGCAAGGCCCGGATACGCAGTATTTT
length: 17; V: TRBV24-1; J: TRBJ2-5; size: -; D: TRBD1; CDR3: CATSDFRTGRYQETQYF; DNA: TGTGCCACCAGTGATTTTAGGACAGGGAGATACCAAGAGACCCAGTACTTC
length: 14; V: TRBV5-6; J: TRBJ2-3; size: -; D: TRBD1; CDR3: CASSLLQGVGTQYF; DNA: TGTGCCAGCAGCTTGCTTCAGGGGGTGGGTACGCAGTATTTT
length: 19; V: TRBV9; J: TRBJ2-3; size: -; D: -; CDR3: CASSVGLSRDSPHTDTQYF; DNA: TGTGCCAGCAGCGTAGGATTGAGTCGGGATAGCCCCCACACAGATACGCAGTATTTT
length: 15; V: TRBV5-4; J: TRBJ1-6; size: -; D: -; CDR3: CASSFGGDLNSPLHF; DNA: TGTGCCAGCAGCTTCGGCGGGGACCTTAATTCACCCCTCCACTTT
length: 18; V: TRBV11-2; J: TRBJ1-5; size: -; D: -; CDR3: CASSLTWGSRGANQPQHF; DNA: TGTGCCAGCAGCTTAACTTGGGGGTCCAGGGGCGCCAATCAGCCCCAGCATTTT
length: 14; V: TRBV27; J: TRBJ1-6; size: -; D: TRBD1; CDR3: CASSLSGGLEPLHF; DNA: TGTGCCAGCAGTTTATCAGGGGGCTTAGAGCCCCTCCACTTT
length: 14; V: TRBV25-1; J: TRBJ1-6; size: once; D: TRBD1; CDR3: CASTATGGRGPLHF; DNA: TGTGCCAGCACCGCGACAGGGGGCAGGGGACCCCTCCACTTT
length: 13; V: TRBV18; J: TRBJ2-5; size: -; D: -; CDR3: CASSPGREETQYF; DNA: TGTGCCAGCTCACCAGGGAGAGAAGAGACCCAGTACTTC
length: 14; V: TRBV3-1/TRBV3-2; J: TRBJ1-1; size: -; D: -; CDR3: CASSQEYTNTEAFF; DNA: TGTGCCAGCAGCCAAGAATACACGAACACTGAAGCTTTCTTT